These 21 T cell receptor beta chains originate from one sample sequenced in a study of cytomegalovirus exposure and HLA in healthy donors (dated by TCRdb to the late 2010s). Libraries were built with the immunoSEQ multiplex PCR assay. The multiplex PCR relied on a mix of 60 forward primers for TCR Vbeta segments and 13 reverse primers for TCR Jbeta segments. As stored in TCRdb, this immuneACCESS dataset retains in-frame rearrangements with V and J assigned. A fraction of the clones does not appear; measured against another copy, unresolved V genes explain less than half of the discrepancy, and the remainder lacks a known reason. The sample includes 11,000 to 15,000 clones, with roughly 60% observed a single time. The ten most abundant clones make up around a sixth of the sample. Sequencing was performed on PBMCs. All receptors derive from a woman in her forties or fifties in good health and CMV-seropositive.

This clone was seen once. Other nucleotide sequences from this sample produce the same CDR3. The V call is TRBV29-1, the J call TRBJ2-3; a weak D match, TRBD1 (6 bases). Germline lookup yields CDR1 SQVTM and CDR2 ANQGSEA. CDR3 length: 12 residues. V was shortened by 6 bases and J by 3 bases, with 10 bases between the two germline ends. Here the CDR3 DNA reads TGCAGCGTGGACAGAGGGACAGATACGCAGTATTTT. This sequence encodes CSVDRGTDTQYF.

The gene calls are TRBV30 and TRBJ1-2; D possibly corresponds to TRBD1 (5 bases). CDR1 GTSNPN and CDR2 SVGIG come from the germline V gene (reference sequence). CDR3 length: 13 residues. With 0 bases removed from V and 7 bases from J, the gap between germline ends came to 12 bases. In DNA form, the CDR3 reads TGTGCCTGGAGTGTAACCCGACAGTTTGGCTACACCTTC. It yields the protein CAWSVTRQFGYTF.

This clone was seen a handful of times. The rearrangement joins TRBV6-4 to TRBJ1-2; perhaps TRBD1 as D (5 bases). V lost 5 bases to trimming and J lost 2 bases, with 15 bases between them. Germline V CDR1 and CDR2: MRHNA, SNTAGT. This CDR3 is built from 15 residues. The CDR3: CASSPSIAGNYGYTF. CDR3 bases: TGTGCCAGCAGTCCCTCGATCGCAGGGAACTATGGCTACACCTTC.

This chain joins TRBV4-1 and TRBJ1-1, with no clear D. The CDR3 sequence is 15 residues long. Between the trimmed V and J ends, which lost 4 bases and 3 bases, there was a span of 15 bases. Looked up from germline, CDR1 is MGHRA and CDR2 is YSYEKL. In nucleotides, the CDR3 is TGCGCCAGCAGCCCAAGCCGCGTCCATGACACTGAAGCTTTCTTT. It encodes CASSPSRVHDTEAFF.

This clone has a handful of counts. The CDR3 loop is CAILGAGQGEHEQYF. CDR3 in DNA: TGTGCCATCTTGGGGGCAGGGCAGGGAGAACACGAGCAGTACTTC. This chain connects TRBV10-3 to TRBJ2-7; a possible D gene is TRBD1 (6 bases). This CDR3 has 15 residues. Between the trimmed V and J ends, which lost 8 bases and 5 bases, there was a span of 22 bases. Looked up from germline, CDR1 is ENHRY and CDR2 is SYGVKD.

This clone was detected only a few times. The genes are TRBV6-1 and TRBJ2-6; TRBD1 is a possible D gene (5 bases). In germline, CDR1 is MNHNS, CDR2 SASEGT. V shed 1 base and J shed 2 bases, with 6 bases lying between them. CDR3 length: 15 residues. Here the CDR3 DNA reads TGTGCCAGCAGTGAAGGGACAACTGGGGCCAACGTCCTGACTTTC. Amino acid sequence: CASSEGTTGANVLTF.

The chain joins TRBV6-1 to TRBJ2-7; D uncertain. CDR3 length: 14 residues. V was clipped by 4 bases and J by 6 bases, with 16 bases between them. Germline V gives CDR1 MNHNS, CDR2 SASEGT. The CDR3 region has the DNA TGTGCCAGCAGTGTATTTCCGGGTACTGCCGAGCAGTACTTC. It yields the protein CASSVFPGTAEQYF.

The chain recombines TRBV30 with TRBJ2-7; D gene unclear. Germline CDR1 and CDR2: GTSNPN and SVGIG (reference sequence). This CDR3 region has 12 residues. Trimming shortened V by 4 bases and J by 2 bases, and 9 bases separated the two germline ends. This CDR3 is CAWTGSPYEQYF. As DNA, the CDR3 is TGTGCCTGGACAGGATCACCCTACGAGCAGTACTTC.

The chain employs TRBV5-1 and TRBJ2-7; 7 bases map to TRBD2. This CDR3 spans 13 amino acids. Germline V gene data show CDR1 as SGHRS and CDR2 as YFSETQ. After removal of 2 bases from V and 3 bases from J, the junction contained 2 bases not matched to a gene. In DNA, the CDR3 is TGCGCCAGCAGCTTCGGGGGGATCTACGAGCAGTACTTC. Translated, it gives CASSFGGIYEQYF.

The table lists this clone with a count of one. The CDR3, as DNA: TGTGCCAGCAGTGGCGGGATCCGGGGCACTGAAGCTTTCTTT. This gives the protein CASSGGIRGTEAFF. This rearrangement joins TRBV25-1 to TRBJ1-1; D unclear. Germline CDR1 is MGHDK and CDR2 is SYGVNS. The CDR3 extends over 14 amino acids. V gave up 4 bases and J gave up 4 bases, with 13 bases separating them. The whole variable domain, filled in from reference TRBV25-1 and TRBJ1-1, reads EADIYQTPRYLVIGTGKKITLECSQTMGHDKMYWYQQDPGMELHLIHYSYGVNSTEKGDLSSESTVSRIRTEHFPLTLESARPSHTSQYLCASSGGIRGTEAFFGQGTRLTVV.

CDR3 loop: CASRGEGGTFHGYTF. The CDR3 coding sequence is TGTGCCAGCAGAGGGGAGGGAGGGACATTTCATGGCTACACCTTC. V and J are TRBV28 and TRBJ1-2; a possible D gene is TRBD1 (6 bases). The CDR3 has 15 residues. Germline V gives CDR1 MDHEN, CDR2 SYDVKM. V was pared by 6 bases and J by 6 bases, with 20 bases between.

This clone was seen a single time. The DNA of the CDR3 is TGTGCCTGGTCCTCACTAGCTAATGAGCAGTTCTTC. Protein product: CAWSSLANEQFF. V is TRBV30 and J is TRBJ2-1; the D gene is possibly TRBD2 (6 bases). This CDR3 spans 12 amino acids. In germline, CDR1 is GTSNPN, CDR2 SVGIG (reference sequence). Trimming removed 5 bases at V and 7 bases at J, with 12 bases between.

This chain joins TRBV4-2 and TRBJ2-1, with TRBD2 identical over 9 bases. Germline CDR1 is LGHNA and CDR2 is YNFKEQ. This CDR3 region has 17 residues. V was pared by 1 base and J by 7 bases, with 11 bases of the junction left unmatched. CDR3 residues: CASSQGWNSGSGNEQFF. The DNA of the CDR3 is TGTGCCAGCAGCCAAGGGTGGAATAGCGGGAGTGGTAATGAGCAGTTCTTC.

CDR3 sequence: CAWSVSQENTEAFF. Written as DNA, the CDR3 is TGTGCCTGGAGTGTTAGTCAGGAGAACACTGAAGCTTTCTTT. The rearrangement uses TRBV30 and TRBJ1-1, with no clear D. CDR3 length: 14 amino acids. V was shortened by 0 bases and J by 1 base, with 9 bases between the two germline ends. The germline V gene encodes CDR1 GTSNPN and CDR2 SVGIG (reference sequence).

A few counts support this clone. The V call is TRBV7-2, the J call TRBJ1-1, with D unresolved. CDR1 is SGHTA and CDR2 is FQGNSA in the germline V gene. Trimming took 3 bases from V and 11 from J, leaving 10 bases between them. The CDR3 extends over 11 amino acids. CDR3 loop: CASSLIGRAFF. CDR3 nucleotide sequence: TGTGCCAGCAGCTTGATTGGTCGGGCTTTCTTT.

The CDR3 loop reads CSVDTGLAEYNEQFF. CDR3 nucleotide sequence: TGCAGCGTGGACACCGGACTAGCGGAATACAATGAGCAGTTCTTC. The chain has TRBV29-1 and TRBJ2-1; 10 bases agree with TRBD2. V shed 6 bases and J 4 bases; nucleotides not matched to a gene: 9. Germline CDR1 and CDR2: SQVTM and ANQGSEA. This CDR3 is built from 15 residues.

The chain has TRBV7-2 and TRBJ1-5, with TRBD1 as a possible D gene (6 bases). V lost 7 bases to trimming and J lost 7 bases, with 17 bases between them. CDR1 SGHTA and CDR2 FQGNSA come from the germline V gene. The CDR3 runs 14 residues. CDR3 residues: CASKPQGTLQPQHF. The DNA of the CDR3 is TGTGCCAGCAAACCGCAGGGGACGTTGCAGCCCCAGCATTTT.

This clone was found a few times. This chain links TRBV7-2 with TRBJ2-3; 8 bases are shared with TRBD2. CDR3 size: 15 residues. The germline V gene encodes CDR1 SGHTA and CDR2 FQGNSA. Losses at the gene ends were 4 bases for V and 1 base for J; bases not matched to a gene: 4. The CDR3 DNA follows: TGTGCCAGCAGCTCCCCGGGGGGGGGCACAGATACGCAGTATTTT. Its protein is CASSSPGGGTDTQYF.

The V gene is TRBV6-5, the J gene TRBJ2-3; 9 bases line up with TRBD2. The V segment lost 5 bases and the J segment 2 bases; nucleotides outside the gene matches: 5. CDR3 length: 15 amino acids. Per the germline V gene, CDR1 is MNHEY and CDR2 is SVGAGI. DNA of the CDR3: TGTGCCAGCAGTCGGGCGGGAGGGATCACAGATACGCAGTATTTT. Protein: CASSRAGGITDTQYF.

The CDR3, as DNA: TGTGCCAGCAGCCGCACTAGCGCTTACAATGAGCAGTTCTTC. Translating gives CASSRTSAYNEQFF. The chain joins TRBV16 to TRBJ2-1, with 7 bases identical to TRBD2. Unmatched junction bases numbered 4, after V lost 4 bases and J lost 4 bases. CDR1 is KGHSY and CDR2 is FQNENV in the germline V gene. The CDR3 length is 14 residues.

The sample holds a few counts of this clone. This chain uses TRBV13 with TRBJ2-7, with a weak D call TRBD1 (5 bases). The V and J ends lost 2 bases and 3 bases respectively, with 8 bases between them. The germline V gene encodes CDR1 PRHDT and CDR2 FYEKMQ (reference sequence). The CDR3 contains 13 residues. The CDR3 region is CASSLRQGYEQYF. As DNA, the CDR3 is TGTGCCAGCAGCTTAAGGCAGGGCTACGAGCAGTACTTC.